This T cell receptor (beta chain) was recovered during a study of blood T cell repertoires in COVID-19. For the study at large: Sites in the United States, Italy and Spain provided acute and convalescent COVID-19 samples. The cDNA or gDNA used as material had been derived from T cells, B-cell-depleted T cells, or PBMCs.

V was clipped by 4 bases and J by 5 bases, with 14 bases between them. The CDR3 loop spans 13 amino acids. Germline V gene data show CDR1 as GTSNPN and CDR2 as SVGIG (reference sequence). In the authors' workflow: Reference gene primer amplification yielded estimated nucleated cell counts. Data came from immunoSEQ multiplex PCR; TCRdb stores just in-frame clones and leaves some out. V and J calls and clone size come straight from that table; D and trimming were deduced from the DNA. The sample gives 250,000 to 350,000 clones, more than 70% of which show up once; around 6.6% is in the top ten. What was sequenced was peripheral blood. The sequence was obtained from a man aged 18 to 29 who had recovered from COVID-19. The chain carries TRBV30 and TRBJ1-1, with a possible D match to TRBD1 (5 bases). The CDR3 reads CAWKQGVGTEAFF. CDR3 bases: TGTGCCTGGAAGCAAGGGGTTGGAACTGAAGCTTTCTTT. Variable domain in full (rest from reference TRBV30 and TRBJ1-1): SQTIHQWPATLVQPVGSPLSLECTVEGTSNPNLYWYRQAAGRGLQLLFYSVGIGQISSEVPQNLSASRPQDRQFILSSKKLLLSDSGFYLCAWKQGVGTEAFFGQGTRLTVV.